This TCR beta chain was identified in a study of blood T cell repertoires in COVID-19. This CDR3 has 15 amino acids. Germline V gives CDR1 MNHEY, CDR2 SVGAGI. The junction had 4 bases not matched to a gene; V was cut back by 5 bases and J by 4 bases. Measured with immunoSEQ multiplex PCR; TCRdb has only the in-frame clones, and not every one. The sample shows fewer than 60,000 clones, roughly 87% of them seen only once. The TCR comes from a human donor with acute or convalescent COVID-19. The donor label of this sample is uncertain. Sequenced: peripheral blood. J is TRBJ2-1 and V is TRBV6-5; 11 bases map to TRBD2. CDR3 bases: TGTGCCAGCAGTCAGCCTAGCGGGAGGTACAATGAGCAGTTCTTC. Translating it yields CASSQPSGRYNEQFF.